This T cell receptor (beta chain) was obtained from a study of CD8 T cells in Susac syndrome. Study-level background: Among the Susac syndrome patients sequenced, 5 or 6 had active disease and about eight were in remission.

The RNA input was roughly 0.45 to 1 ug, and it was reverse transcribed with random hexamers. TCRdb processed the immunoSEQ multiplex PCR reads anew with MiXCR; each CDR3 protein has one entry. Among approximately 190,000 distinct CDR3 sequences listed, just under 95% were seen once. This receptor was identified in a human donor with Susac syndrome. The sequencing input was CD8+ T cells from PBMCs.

The CDR3 nucleotides read TGTGCCAGCAGCTTAGCGCCCGGGGCGGGAGGGCCCTCCAATGAGCAGTTCTTC. Translated, it gives CASSLAPGAGGPSNEQFF. This chain joins TRBV7-6 and TRBJ2-1; 9 bases fit TRBD2. The length of the CDR3 is 18 residues. Per the germline V gene, CDR1 is SGHVS and CDR2 is FNYEAQ. Trimming took 0 bases from V and 6 from J; bases not matched to a gene: 12.